This T cell receptor (beta chain) is drawn from a study of spatial heterogeneity in lung cancer. Time point of the sample: sample taken at primary tumor resection. This clonotype was picked up many times. Its antigen is not identified. TCRdb passed the 5' RACE reads through MiXCR, listing each CDR3 protein once. The repertoire holds 13,000 or so distinct CDR3 sequences, with roughly 5.6% as singletons. Whole-study results and caveats: Expanded intratumoral alpha and beta TCR counts tracked tumor mutation counts.

The germline V and J ends were trimmed by 5 bases and 4 bases, with 9 bases remaining between them. The CDR3 is made up of 13 amino acids. The V gene's germline CDR1 is SGHTA and CDR2 FQGNSA. The chain couples TRBV7-2 to TRBJ1-5; D gene ambiguous. The sequence derives from a male donor with early-stage non-small cell lung cancer. The sequencing here drew on lung tumor tissue, taken at surgery. This CDR3 is CASSPYRNQPQHF. CDR3 nucleotides: TGTGCCAGCAGCCCGTATCGGAATCAGCCCCAGCATTTT.